The rows below give T cell receptor beta chains drawn from one sample of a study of cytomegalovirus exposure and HLA in healthy donors. Sequencing was performed with immunoSEQ multiplex PCR; in TCRdb, only in-frame clones are kept and a portion is missing. This sample carries 75,000 to 90,000 clones, about 9.5% of them seen once, and the ten largest clones take approximately 23%. The sample was PBMCs. The source of these receptors is a man between 60 and 75 years old in good health and CMV-seropositive. The CDR3 runs from the conserved cysteine through the conserved F or W. Fields, in order: J gene, V gene, CDR3 protein.

>TRBJ1-1|TRBV28
CASRSGAGVGTEAFF
>TRBJ1-6|TRBV5-1
CASSSLGRSSSYNSPLHF
>TRBJ2-5|TRBV18
CASSPNSGGGETQYF
>TRBJ1-4|TRBV5-1
CASSWGMTGATNEKLFF
>TRBJ1-5|TRBV6-5
CASSYLPQGVQPQHF
>TRBJ1-2|TRBV4-2
CASSQGVRDSRGYTF
>TRBJ2-3|TRBV5-1
CASSRSGPAGYTDTQYF
>TRBJ1-5|TRBV19
CASSIGARSDQPQHF
>TRBJ2-7|TRBV11-3
CASQLRTLAYLYEQYF
>TRBJ2-2|TRBV6-5
CASSYPGGAAGELFF
>TRBJ2-1|TRBV30
CAWSVRGVGSYNEQFF
>TRBJ2-2|TRBV5-1
CASSLGQGNTGELFF
>TRBJ2-2|TRBV2
CASIQSANTGELFF
>TRBJ1-2|TRBV9
CASSVERGSNYGYTF
>TRBJ2-3|TRBV6-4
CASKEQFDTDTQYF
>TRBJ2-1|TRBV5-1
CASNPGLALYNEQFF
>TRBJ2-5|TRBV10-3
CAISDRGQETQYF
>TRBJ1-5|TRBV5-1
CASSLENRAGPQHF
>TRBJ2-2|TRBV6-1
CATHPRSTGELFF
>TRBJ2-7|TRBV30
CAWSVTSGEQYF
>TRBJ2-7|TRBV5-4
CASSSGLAGPYEQYF
>TRBJ1-4|TRBV18
CASSPPRTGGVKLFF
>TRBJ1-2|TRBV11-2
CASSFGTGHYGYTF
>TRBJ2-1|TRBV5-1
CASSGTGSPPYNEQFF
>TRBJ2-3|TRBV2
CASSEVGTGTQYF
>TRBJ1-3|TRBV30
CAWSSGGGNTIYF
>TRBJ1-1|TRBV9
CASSPRQEYLTEAFF
>TRBJ2-3|TRBV4-1
CASSLGSGTLGADTQYF
>TRBJ1-2|TRBV18
CASSSDRAPYGYTF
>TRBJ2-6|TRBV5-8
CASSGPRAGANVLTF
>TRBJ2-3|TRBV7-3
CASSLGGRGTDTQYF
>TRBJ1-4|TRBV6-5
CASSQTATNEKLFF
>TRBJ2-5|TRBV7-9
CASSLIGGPFQETQYF
>TRBJ2-5|TRBV27
CASAASGRKETQYF
>TRBJ1-5|TRBV19
CASSRAGHTNSNQPQHF
>TRBJ1-1|TRBV27
CANSSTGAEAFF
>TRBJ2-2|TRBV28
CASSWLTLNTGELFF
>TRBJ1-1|TRBV7-2
CASSRQGANTEAFF
>TRBJ2-7|TRBV7-2
CASSFAPGLPYYEQYF
>TRBJ2-1|TRBV21-1
CASSKVSGPNNWEVGEAENNEQFF
>TRBJ1-1|TRBV15
CATSSPGENTEAFF
>TRBJ2-5|TRBV9
CASSVGGPGGPGETQYF
>TRBJ2-5|TRBV25-1
CASSDRGTETQYF
>TRBJ1-2|TRBV6-1
CASSETDRIPRGYTF
>TRBJ2-7|TRBV5-4
CASSFGQGVSHEQYF
>TRBJ1-1|TRBV27
CASSLTGAVVVDTEAFF
>TRBJ2-4|TRBV7-3
CASSWDRNIQYF